This T cell receptor beta chain appears in the sequencing data of a study of metastatic and nonmetastatic thyroid tumors. Until they underwent thyroid surgery, no patient had received any treatment. TCRdb recomputed clones from the PCR reads via MiXCR. The profile shows about 20,000 clones, roughly 23% of them singletons. V was pared by 6 bases and J by 3 bases, with 13 bases between. The CDR3 length is 13 residues. Germline values: CDR1 SGDLS, CDR2 YYNGEE. The source is a female donor with papillary thyroid cancer or a benign thyroid nodule (not recorded which). Some clones in this sample may be carry-over from other donors' samples. V is TRBV9 and J is TRBJ2-7; D unclear. Specimen: adjacent normal tissue. CDR3 residues: CASNRGENYEQYF. The DNA for the CDR3 is TGTGCCAGCAACCGCGGAGAGAACTACGAGCAGTACTTC.